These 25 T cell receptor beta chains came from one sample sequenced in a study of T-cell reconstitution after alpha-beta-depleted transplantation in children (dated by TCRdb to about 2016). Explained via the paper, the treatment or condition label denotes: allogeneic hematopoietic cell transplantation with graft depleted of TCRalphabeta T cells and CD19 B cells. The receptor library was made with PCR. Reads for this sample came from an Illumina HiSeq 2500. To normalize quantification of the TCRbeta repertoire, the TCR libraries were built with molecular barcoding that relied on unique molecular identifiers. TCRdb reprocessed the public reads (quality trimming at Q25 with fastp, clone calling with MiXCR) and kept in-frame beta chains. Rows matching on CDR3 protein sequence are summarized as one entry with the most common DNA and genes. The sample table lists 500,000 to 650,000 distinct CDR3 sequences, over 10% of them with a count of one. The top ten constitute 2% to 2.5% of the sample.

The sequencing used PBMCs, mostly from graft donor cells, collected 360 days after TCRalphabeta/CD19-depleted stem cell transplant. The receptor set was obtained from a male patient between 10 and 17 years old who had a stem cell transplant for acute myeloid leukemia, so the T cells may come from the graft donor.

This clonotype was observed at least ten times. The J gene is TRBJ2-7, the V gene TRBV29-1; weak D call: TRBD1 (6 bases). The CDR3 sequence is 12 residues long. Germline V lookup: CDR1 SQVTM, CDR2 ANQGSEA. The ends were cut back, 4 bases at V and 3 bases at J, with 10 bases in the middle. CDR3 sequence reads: CSVGTVNYEQYF. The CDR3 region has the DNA TGCAGCGTTGGGACAGTGAACTACGAGCAGTACTTC.

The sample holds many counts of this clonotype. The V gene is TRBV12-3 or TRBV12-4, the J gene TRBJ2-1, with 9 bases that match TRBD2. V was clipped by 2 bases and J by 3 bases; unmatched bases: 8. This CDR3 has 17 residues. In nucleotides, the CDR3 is TGTGCCAGCAGTTTACGGGGAGCGGGAGGACTCTACAATGAGCAGTTCTTC. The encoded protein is CASSLRGAGGLYNEQFF.

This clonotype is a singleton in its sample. The CDR3 DNA follows: TGTGCCAGCAGCTTCCGGGACAGGGGGCGCGGAGGGGGTTACGAGCAGTACTTC. This translates into CASSFRDRGRGGGYEQYF. The chain links TRBV11-1 to TRBJ2-7; 12 positions match TRBD1. Germline V CDR1 and CDR2: SGHAT, FQDESV (reference sequence). V shed 3 bases, J shed 4 bases, and the junction held 13 bases outside the gene matches. CDR3 length: 18 amino acids.

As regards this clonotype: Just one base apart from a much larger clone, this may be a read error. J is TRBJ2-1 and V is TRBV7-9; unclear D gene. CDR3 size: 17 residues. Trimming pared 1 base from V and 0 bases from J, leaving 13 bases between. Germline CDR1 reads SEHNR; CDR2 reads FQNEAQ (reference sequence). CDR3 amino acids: CASSLVPGPSSYNEQFF. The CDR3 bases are TGTGCCAGCAGCTTAGTTCCGGGCCCGAGCTCCTACAATGAGCAGTTCTTC.

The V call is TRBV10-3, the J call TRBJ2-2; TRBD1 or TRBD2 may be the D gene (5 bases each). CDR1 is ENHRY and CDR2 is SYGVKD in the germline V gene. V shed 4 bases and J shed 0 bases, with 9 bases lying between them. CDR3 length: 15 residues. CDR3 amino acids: CAISAGTPNTGELFF. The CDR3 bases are TGTGCCATCAGTGCCGGGACCCCGAACACCGGGGAGCTGTTTTTT.

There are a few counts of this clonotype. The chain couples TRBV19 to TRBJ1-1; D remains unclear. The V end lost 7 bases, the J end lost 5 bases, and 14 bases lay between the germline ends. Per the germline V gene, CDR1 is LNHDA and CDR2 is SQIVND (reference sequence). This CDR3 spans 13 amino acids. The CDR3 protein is CASTPPGETEAFF. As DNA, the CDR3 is TGTGCCAGTACCCCCCCGGGAGAAACTGAAGCTTTCTTT.

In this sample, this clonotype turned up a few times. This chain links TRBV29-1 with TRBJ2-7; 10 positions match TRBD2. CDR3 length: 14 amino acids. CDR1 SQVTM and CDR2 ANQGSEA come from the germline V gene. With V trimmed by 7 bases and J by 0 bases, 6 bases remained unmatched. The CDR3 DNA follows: TGCAGCGCGACCGGGACTAGCGTCTCCTACGAGCAGTACTTC. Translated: CSATGTSVSYEQYF.

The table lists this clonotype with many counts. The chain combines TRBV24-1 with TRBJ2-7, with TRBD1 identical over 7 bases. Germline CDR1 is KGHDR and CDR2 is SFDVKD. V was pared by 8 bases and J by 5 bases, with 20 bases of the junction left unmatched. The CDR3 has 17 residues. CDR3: CATTVTLLRDSIHEQYF. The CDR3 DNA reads TGTGCCACCACCGTTACGCTACTACGGGACAGCATCCACGAGCAGTACTTC.

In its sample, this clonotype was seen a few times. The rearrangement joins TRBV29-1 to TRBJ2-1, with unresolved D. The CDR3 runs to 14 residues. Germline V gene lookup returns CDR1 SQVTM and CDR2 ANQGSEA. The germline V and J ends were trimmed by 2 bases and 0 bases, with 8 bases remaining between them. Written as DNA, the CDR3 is TGCAGCGTTGAACCAATAGGCTCCTACAATGAGCAGTTCTTC. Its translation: CSVEPIGSYNEQFF.

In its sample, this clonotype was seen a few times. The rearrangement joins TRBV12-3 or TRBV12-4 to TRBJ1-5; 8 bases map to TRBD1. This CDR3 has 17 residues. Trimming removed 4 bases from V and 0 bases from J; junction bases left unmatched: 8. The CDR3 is CASSSDRVCYSNQPQHF. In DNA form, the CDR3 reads TGTGCCAGCAGTTCGGACAGGGTGTGCTATAGCAATCAGCCCCAGCATTTT.

CDR3 bases: TGTGCCAGCAGTAAATACGGGTTCACAGATACGCAGTATTTT. Its protein is CASSKYGFTDTQYF. The chain combines TRBV28 with TRBJ2-3; D unclear. Trimming took off 5 bases at V and 2 bases at J, with 11 bases between the two ends. Per the germline V gene, CDR1 is MDHEN and CDR2 is SYDVKM. This CDR3 is 14 amino acids long. The full variable domain, in which reference TRBV28 and TRBJ2-3 provide the parts outside the CDR3, is DVKVTQSSRYLVKRTGEKVFLECVQDMDHENMFWYRQDPGLGLRLIYFSYDVKMKEKGDIPEGYSVSREKKERFSLILESASTNQTSMYLCASSKYGFTDTQYFGPGTRLTVL.

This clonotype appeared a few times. This CDR3 reads CASSQQGGVSYEQYF. The CDR3, as DNA: TGCGCCAGCAGCCAACAGGGTGGGGTGTCCTACGAGCAGTACTTC. The gene calls are TRBV4-1 and TRBJ2-7, with D perhaps matching TRBD1 (5 bases). The germline V and J ends were trimmed by 2 bases and 1 base, with 12 bases remaining between them. Germline-derived CDR1 and CDR2 are MGHRA and YSYEKL. The CDR3 covers 15 residues.

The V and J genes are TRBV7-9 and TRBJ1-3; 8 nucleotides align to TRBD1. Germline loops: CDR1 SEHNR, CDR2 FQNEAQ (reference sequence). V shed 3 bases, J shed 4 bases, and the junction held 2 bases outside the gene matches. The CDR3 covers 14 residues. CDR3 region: CASSFGTGGNTIYF. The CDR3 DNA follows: TGTGCCAGCAGCTTCGGGACAGGCGGAAACACCATATATTTT.

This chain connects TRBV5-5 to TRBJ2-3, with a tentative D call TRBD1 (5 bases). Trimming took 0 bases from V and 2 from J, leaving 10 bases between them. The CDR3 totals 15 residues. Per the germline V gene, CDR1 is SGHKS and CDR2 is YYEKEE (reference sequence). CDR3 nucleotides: TGTGCCAGCAGCTTGGTCGACAGTTACACAGATACGCAGTATTTT. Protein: CASSLVDSYTDTQYF.

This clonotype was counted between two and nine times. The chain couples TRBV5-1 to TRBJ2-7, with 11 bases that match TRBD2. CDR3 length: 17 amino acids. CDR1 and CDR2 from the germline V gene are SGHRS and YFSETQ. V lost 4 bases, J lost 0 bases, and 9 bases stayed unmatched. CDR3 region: CASSGGTGLAVSYEQYF. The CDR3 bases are TGCGCCAGCAGCGGGGGTACGGGACTAGCGGTCTCCTACGAGCAGTACTTC.

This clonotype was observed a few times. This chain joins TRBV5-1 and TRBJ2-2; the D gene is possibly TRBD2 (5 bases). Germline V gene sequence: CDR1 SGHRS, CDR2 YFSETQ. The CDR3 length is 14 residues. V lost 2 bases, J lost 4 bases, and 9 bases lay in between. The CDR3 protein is CASSLRETTGELFF. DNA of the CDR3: TGCGCCAGCAGCTTACGGGAAACCACCGGGGAGCTGTTTTTT.

CDR3 sequence: CAIRAGIRSYEQYF. CDR3 in DNA: TGTGCCATCCGAGCTGGAATCCGAAGCTACGAGCAGTACTTC. V is TRBV10-3 and J is TRBJ2-7; unclear D gene. The CDR3 length is 14 residues. Germline V gene sequence: CDR1 ENHRY, CDR2 SYGVKD. Deletions cut 8 bases from V and 3 bases from J, with 17 bases between.

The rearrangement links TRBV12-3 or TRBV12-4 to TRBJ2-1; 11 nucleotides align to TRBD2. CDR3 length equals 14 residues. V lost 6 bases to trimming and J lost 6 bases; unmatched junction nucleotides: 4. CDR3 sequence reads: CASRWGTSGNEQFF. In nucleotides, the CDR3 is TGTGCCAGCAGGTGGGGGACTAGCGGCAATGAGCAGTTCTTC.

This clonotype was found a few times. CDR3 DNA sequence: TGCGCCAGCAGCTTGGTCCTCGGACAACTACGCGAGCAGTACTTC. Translation gives CASSLVLGQLREQYF. J is TRBJ2-7 and V is TRBV5-1, with D possibly being TRBD1 (5 bases). This CDR3 spans 15 amino acids. Germline V lookup: CDR1 SGHRS, CDR2 YFSETQ. Trimming took 0 bases from V and 6 from J, leaving 16 bases between them.

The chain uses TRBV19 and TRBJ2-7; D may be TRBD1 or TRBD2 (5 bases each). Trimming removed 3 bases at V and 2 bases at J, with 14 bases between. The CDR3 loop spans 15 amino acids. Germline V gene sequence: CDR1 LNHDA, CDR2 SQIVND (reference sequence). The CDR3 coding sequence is TGTGCCAGTAGTATCGCCGGGACCTCGACCTACGAGCAGTACTTC. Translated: CASSIAGTSTYEQYF.

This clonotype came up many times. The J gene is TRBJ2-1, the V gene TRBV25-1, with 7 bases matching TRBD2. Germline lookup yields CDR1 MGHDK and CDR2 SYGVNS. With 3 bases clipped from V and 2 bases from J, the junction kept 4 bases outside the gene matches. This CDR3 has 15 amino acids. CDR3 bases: TGTGCCAGCAGTGAGCACGGGAGGCCCTACAATGAGCAGTTCTTC. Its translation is CASSEHGRPYNEQFF.

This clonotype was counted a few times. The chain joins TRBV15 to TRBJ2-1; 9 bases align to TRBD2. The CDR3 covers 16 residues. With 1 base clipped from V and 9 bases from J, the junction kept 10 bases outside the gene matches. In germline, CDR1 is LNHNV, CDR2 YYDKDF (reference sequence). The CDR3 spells CATSRGVAGVLVEQFF. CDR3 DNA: TGTGCCACCAGCAGAGGGGTAGCGGGAGTCCTGGTTGAGCAGTTCTTC.

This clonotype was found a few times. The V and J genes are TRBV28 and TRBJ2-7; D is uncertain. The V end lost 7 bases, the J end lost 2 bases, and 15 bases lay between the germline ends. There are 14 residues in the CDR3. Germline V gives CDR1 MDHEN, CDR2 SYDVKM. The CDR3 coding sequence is TGTGCCAGCACCCCGTGGGCCTCCGCCTACGAGCAGTACTTC. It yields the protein CASTPWASAYEQYF.

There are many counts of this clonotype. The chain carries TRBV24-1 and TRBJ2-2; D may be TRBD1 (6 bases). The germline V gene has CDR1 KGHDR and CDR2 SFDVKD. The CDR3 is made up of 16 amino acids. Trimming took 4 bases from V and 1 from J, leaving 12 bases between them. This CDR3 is CATSDPSGQNTGELFF. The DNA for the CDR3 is TGTGCCACCAGTGACCCCTCGGGACAGAACACCGGGGAGCTGTTTTTT.

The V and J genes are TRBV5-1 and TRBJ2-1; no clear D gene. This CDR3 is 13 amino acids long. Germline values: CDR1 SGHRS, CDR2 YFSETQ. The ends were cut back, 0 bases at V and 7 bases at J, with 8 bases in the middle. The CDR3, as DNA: TGCGCCAGCAGCTTGGCCTTGTTGAATGAGCAGTTCTTC. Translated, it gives CASSLALLNEQFF.